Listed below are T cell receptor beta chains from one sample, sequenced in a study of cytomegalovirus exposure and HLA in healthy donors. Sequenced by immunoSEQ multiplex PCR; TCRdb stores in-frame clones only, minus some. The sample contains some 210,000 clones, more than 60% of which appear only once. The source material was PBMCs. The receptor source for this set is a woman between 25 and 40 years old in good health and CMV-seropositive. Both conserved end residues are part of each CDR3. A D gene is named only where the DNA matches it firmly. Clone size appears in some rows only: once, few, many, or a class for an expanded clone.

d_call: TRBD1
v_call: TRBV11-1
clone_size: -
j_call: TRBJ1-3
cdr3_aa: CASSLVPHRGSSGNTIYF
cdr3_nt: TGTGCCAGCAGCTTAGTTCCCCACAGGGGGAGCTCTGGAAACACCATATATTTT

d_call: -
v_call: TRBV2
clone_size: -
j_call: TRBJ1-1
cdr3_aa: CASRQASEAFF
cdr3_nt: TGTGCCAGCAGGCAAGCGTCGGAAGCTTTCTTT

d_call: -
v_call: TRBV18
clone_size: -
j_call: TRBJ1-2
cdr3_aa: CASSPEGVPNYGYTF
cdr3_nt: TGTGCCAGCTCACCAGAGGGAGTCCCCAACTATGGCTACACCTTC

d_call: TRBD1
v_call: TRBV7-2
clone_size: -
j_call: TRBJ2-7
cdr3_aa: CASSLEGTGGKYF
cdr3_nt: TGTGCCAGCAGCTTAGAAGGGACAGGGGGAAAGTACTTC

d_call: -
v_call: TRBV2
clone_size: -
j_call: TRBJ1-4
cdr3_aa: CASCPGVGEKLFF
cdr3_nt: TGTGCCAGCTGCCCGGGGGTAGGGGAAAAACTGTTTTTT

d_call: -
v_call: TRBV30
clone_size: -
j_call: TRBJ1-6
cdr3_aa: CAWSVLVGTPPLHF
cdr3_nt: TGTGCCTGGAGTGTACTTGTTGGGACTCCCCCCCTCCACTTT

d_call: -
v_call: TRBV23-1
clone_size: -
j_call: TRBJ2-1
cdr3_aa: CASSQMDTDEQFF
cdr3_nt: TGCGCCAGCAGTCAAATGGACACGGATGAGCAGTTCTTC

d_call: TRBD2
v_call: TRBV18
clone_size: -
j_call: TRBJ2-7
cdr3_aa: CASSPLGGAGDEQYF
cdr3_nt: TGTGCCAGCTCACCCCTGGGGGGTGCGGGGGACGAGCAGTACTTC

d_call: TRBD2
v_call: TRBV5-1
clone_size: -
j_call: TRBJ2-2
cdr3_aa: CASRRAGGDTGELFF
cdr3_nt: TGCGCCAGCAGGCGAGCGGGGGGTGACACCGGGGAGCTGTTTTTT

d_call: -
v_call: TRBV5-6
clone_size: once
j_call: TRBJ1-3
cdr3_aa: CASSFERVSGNTIYF
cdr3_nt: TGTGCCAGCAGCTTTGAGAGAGTCTCTGGAAACACCATATATTTT

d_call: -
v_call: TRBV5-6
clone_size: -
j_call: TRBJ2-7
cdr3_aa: CASSLGTSSYEQYF
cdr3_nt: TGTGCCAGCAGCTTGGGTACGAGCTCCTACGAGCAGTACTTC

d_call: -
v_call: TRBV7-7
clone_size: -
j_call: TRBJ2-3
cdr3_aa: CASSIGYTDTQYF
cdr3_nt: TGTGCTAGCAGTATCGGGTACACAGATACGCAGTATTTT

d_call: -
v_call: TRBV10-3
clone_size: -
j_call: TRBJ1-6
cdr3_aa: CASSLSAYNSPLHF
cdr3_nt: TGTGCCAGTTCCTTATCCGCCTATAATTCACCCCTCCACTTT

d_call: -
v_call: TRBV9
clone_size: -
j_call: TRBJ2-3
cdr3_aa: CASSPDLSAGADTQYF
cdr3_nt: TGTGCCAGCAGCCCGGATCTATCGGCAGGGGCAGATACGCAGTATTTT

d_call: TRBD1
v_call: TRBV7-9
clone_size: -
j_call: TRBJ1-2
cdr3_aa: CASSPGTVPRAGYTF
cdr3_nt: TGTGCCAGCAGCCCCGGGACAGTCCCTAGAGCTGGCTACACCTTC

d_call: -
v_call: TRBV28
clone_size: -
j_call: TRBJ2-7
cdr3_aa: CASSPLAGGRGYEQYF
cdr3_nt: TGTGCCAGCAGTCCGTTGGCAGGTGGGCGGGGATACGAGCAGTACTTC

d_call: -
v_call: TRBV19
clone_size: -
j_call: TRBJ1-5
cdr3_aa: CASSITSGNDQPQHF
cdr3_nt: TGTGCCAGTAGTATAACATCCGGGAACGATCAGCCCCAGCATTTT

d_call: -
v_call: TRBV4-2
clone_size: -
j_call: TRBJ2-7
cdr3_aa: CASSQGDPVGREQYF
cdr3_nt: TGTGCCAGCAGCCAAGGAGATCCTGTTGGGAGGGAGCAGTACTTC